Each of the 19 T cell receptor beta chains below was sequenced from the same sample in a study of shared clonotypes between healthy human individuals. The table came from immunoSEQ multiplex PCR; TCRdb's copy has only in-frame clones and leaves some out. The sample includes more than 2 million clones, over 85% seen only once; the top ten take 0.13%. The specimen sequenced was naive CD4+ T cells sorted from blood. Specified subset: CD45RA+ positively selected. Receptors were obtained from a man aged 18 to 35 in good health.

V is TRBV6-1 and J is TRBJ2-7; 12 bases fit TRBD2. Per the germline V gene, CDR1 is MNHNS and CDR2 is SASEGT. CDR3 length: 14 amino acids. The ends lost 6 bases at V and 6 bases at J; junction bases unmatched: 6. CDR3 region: CASRTPGLAGEQYF. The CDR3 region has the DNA TGTGCCAGCAGGACTCCGGGACTAGCGGGCGAGCAGTACTTC.

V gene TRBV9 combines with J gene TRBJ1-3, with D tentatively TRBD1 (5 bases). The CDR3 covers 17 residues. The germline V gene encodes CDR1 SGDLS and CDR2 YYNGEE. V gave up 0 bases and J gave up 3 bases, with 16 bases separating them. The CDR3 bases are TGTGCCAGCAGCGTAGCCCCCGGAGGGGTCGGTGGAAACACCATATATTTT. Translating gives CASSVAPGGVGGNTIYF.

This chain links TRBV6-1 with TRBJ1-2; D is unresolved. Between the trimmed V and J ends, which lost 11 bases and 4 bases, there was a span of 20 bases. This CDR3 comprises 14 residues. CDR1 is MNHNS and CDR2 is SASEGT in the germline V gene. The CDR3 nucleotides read TGTGCCTGCAACTCAGACGGCTCGCCCTATGGCTACACCTTC. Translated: CACNSDGSPYGYTF.

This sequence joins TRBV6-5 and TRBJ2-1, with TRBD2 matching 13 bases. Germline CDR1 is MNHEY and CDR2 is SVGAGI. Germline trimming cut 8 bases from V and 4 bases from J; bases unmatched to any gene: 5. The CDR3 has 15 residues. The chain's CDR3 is CASGRGLAGYNEQFF. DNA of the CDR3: TGTGCCAGCGGGCGGGGACTAGCGGGATACAATGAGCAGTTCTTC.

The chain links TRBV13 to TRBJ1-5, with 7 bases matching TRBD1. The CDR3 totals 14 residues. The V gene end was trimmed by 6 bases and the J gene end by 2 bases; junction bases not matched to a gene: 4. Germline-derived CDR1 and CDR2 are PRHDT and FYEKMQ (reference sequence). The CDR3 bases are TGTGCCAGCAGTTCCCAGGGGGGCAATCAGCCCCAGCATTTT. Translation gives CASSSQGGNQPQHF.

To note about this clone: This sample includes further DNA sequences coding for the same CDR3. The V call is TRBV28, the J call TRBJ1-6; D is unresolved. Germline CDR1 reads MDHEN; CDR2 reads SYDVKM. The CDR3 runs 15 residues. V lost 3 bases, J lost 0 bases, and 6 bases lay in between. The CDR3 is CASSFQSSYNSPLHF. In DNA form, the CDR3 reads TGTGCCAGCAGTTTTCAGAGCTCCTATAATTCACCCCTCCACTTT.

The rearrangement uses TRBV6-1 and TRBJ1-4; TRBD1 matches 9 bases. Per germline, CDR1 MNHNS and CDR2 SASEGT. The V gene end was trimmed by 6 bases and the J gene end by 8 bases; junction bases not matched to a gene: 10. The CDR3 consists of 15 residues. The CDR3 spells CASRLMGQGQEKLFF. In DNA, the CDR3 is TGTGCCAGCAGGTTGATGGGACAGGGTCAAGAAAAACTGTTTTTT.

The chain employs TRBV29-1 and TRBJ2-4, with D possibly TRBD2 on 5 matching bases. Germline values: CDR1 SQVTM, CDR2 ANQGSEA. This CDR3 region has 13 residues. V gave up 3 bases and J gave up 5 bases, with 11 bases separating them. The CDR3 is CSVEWLAENIQYF. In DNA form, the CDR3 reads TGCAGCGTTGAGTGGCTAGCTGAAAACATTCAGTACTTC. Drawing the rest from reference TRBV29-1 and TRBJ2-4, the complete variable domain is SAVISQKPSRDICQRGTSLTIQCQVDSQVTMMFWYRQQPGQSLTLIATANQGSEATYESGFVIDKFPISRPNLTFSTLTVSNMSPEDSSIYLCSVEWLAENIQYFGAGTRLSVL.

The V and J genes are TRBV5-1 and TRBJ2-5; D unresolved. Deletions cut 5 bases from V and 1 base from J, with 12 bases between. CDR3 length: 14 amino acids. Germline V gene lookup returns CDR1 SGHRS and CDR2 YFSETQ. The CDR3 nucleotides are TGCGCCAGCAGTCGGGCCGCCGGCCAAGAGACCCAGTACTTC. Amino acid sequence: CASSRAAGQETQYF. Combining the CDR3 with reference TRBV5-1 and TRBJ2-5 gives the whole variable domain KAGVTQTPRYLIKTRGQQVTLSCSPISGHRSVSWYQQTPGQGLQFLFEYFSETQRNKGNFPGRFSGRQFSNSRSEMNVSTLELGDSALYLCASSRAAGQETQYFGPGTRLLVL.

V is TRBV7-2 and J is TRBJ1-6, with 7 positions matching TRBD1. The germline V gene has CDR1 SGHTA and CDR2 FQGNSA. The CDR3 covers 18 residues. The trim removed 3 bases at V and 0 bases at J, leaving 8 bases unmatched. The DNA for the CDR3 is TGTGCCAGCAGCTTGGAAGGGGGGGACAGCTCCTATAATTCACCCCTCCACTTT. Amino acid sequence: CASSLEGGDSSYNSPLHF.

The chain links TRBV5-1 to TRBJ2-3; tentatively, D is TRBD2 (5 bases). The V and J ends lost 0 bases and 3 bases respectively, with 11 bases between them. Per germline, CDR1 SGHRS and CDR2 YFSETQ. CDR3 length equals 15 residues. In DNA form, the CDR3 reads TGCGCCAGCAGCTTGGGGGAGACGATGACAGATACGCAGTATTTT. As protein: CASSLGETMTDTQYF.

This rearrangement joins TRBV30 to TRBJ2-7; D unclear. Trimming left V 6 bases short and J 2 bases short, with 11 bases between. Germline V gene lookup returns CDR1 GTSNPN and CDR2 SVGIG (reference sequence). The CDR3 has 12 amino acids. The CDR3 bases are TGTGCCTGTTCCGAGGTGACCTACGAGCAGTACTTC. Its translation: CACSEVTYEQYF.

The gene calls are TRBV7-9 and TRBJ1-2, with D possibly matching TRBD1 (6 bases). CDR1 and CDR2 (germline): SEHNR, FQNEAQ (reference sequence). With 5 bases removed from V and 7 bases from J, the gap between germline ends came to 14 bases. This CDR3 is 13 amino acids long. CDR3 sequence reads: CASSRSGAGGYTF. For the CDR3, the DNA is TGTGCCAGCAGCCGATCAGGGGCTGGTGGCTACACCTTC.

As DNA, the CDR3 is TGTGCCAGCTCACCCCAACAGGGGTCGGGGAGCACTGAAGCTTTCTTT. Residues: CASSPQQGSGSTEAFF. The chain joins TRBV18 to TRBJ1-1; 7 bases are shared with TRBD1. The J segment lost 4 bases and the V segment lost 3 bases, leaving 11 bases of the junction unmatched. CDR3 size: 16 residues. CDR1 is KGHSH and CDR2 is LQKENI in the germline V gene.

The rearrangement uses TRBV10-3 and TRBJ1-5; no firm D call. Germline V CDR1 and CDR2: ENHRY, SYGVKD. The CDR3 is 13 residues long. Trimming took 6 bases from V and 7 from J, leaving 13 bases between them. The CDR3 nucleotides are TGTGCCATCAGGGAAGGCGAAATGCAGCCCCAGCATTTT. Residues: CAIREGEMQPQHF.

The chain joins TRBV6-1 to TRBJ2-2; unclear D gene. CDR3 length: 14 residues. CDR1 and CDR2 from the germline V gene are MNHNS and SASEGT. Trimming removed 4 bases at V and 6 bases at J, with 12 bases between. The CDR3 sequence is CASSAQKSAGELFF. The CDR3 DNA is TGTGCCAGCAGTGCACAGAAATCGGCCGGGGAGCTGTTTTTT.

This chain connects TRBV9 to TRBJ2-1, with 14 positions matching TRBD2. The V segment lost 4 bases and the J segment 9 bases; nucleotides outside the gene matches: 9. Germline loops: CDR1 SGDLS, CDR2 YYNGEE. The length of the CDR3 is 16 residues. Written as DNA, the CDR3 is TGTGCCAGCAGCCAGACTAGCGGGAGGGCCGGGGGTGAGCAGTTCTTC. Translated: CASSQTSGRAGGEQFF.

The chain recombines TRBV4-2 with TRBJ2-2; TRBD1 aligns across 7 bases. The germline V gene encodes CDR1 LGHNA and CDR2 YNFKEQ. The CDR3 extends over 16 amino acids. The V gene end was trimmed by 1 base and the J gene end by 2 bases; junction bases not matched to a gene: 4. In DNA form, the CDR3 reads TGTGCCAGCAGCCAAGGCTACAGGGGCAACACCGGGGAGCTGTTTTTT. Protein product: CASSQGYRGNTGELFF.

The CDR3 nucleotides are TGCGCCAGCGCGCGGGACAGGGGGTACGAGCAGTACTTC. This translates into CASARDRGYEQYF. The chain carries TRBV5-1 and TRBJ2-7; TRBD1 matches at 11 bases. The germline gives CDR1 SGHRS, CDR2 YFSETQ. V shed 7 bases, J shed 4 bases, and the junction held 4 bases outside the gene matches. The CDR3 consists of 13 residues.